This T cell receptor beta chain was sequenced in a study of blood T cell repertoires in COVID-19. Unmatched junction bases numbered 0, after V lost 1 base and J lost 3 bases. The CDR3 is 13 residues long. Germline V gives CDR1 GTSNPN, CDR2 SVGIG (reference sequence). Assay used: immunoSEQ multiplex PCR; TCRdb lists only in-frame clones, some missing. The table lists about 270,000 clones, approximately 87% of them singletons, with over 9.5% in the top ten. Sequencing was carried out using peripheral blood. The V gene is TRBV30, the J gene TRBJ2-1, with 7 bases identical to TRBD2. The receptor was isolated from a woman in her 30s with COVID-19, enrolled during active disease. In DNA form, the CDR3 reads TGTGCCTGGAGTGGGGGGGGCTACAATGAGCAGTTCTTC. This sequence encodes CAWSGGGYNEQFF.